This TCR beta chain was found in a study of cytomegalovirus exposure and HLA in healthy donors. Notes on the study in general: Three CMV-associated chains were confirmed in vitro to be specific for CMV antigens. Later on, an analysis found that several of the most significant clusters appeared to be linked to common viral pathogens, which included parvovirus B19. According to reports, the classifier identified cytomegalovirus status with high specificity and sensitivity.

PCR was performed using 60 Vbeta and 13 Jbeta primers. Sequenced by immunoSEQ multiplex PCR; TCRdb stores in-frame clones only, minus some. The repertoire includes 200,000 or so clones, roughly 74% of them detected once, and 4.5% to 7.5% sits in the top ten. Regarding this clone: Its antigen is unknown.

The sequencing sample was made of PBMCs. This clonotype was sampled from a woman in her twenties or thirties in good health and CMV-seropositive.

Here the CDR3 DNA reads TGTGCCAGCACCCCACAGGGGGTGGCCTACGAGCAGTACTTC. Translation gives CASTPQGVAYEQYF. The V call is TRBV11-2, the J call TRBJ2-7, with 8 bases identical to TRBD1. Per germline, CDR1 SGHAT and CDR2 FQNNGV. V shed 7 bases and J 2 bases; nucleotides not matched to a gene: 7. The CDR3 has 14 amino acids. Variable domain in full (rest from reference TRBV11-2 and TRBJ2-7): EAGVAQSPRYKIIEKRQSVAFWCNPISGHATLYWYQQILGQGPKLLIQFQNNGVVDDSQLPKDRFSAERLKGVDSTLKIQPAKLEDSAVYLCASTPQGVAYEQYFGPGTRLTVT.